This is a list of T cell receptor beta chains from one sample in a study of T cells after yellow fever vaccination. TCRdb independently ran MiXCR on the 5' RACE reads; one entry per CDR3 protein. The table lists fewer than 90,000 distinct CDR3 sequences, approximately 7.7% of them singletons. The sequences come from CD8+ T cells sorted from PBMCs, collected around 5 days after the first yellow fever vaccination. These receptors were collected from a man in his late teens or twenties who received the YFV17D yellow fever vaccine. Each CDR3 is given without its conserved first and last residue. Fields, in order: V gene, clone size, J gene, CDR3 protein. Clone size appears in some rows only: once, few, many, or a class for an expanded clone.

V: TRBV6-2/TRBV6-3
size: NA
J: TRBJ2-1
CDR3: ASSSGNFYNEQF

V: TRBV10-3
size: NA
J: TRBJ2-7
CDR3: AISGTGSPYEQY

V: TRBV12-3/TRBV12-4
size: NA
J: TRBJ2-7
CDR3: ASSTGPGGLSYEQY

V: TRBV7-9
size: many
J: TRBJ2-3
CDR3: ASSSLPTDTQY

V: TRBV3-1
size: many
J: TRBJ2-5
CDR3: ASSRTEVQETQY

V: TRBV4-3
size: few
J: TRBJ1-1
CDR3: ASSQDPTGKDTEAF

V: TRBV27
size: many
J: TRBJ2-7
CDR3: ASSSGMSYEQY

V: TRBV6-5
size: many
J: TRBJ2-3
CDR3: ASSYGVDRDTDTQY

V: TRBV11-2
size: few
J: TRBJ2-1
CDR3: ASSLDHGFVNEQF

V: TRBV4-1
size: many
J: TRBJ2-7
CDR3: ASSQGQTYEQY

V: TRBV5-4
size: few
J: TRBJ2-1
CDR3: ASSPLPGETSINEQF

V: TRBV20-1
size: many
J: TRBJ1-5
CDR3: SARPGQRISNQPQH

V: TRBV27
size: NA
J: TRBJ2-1
CDR3: ASSLSQTGDIEQF

V: TRBV7-8
size: NA
J: TRBJ2-3
CDR3: ASRYTDTQY

V: TRBV21-1
size: many
J: TRBJ2-5
CDR3: ASFYRAKDGETQY

V: TRBV11-2
size: NA
J: TRBJ1-3
CDR3: ASRPRTGSGNTIY

V: TRBV6-5
size: few
J: TRBJ1-4
CDR3: ASSYGNAEKLF

V: TRBV6-5
size: NA
J: TRBJ1-2
CDR3: ASSYPGQGEDYGYT

V: TRBV6-5
size: many
J: TRBJ1-1
CDR3: ASRITPGGLYTEAF

V: TRBV10-3
size: NA
J: TRBJ1-1
CDR3: ASPSRGHTEAF

V: TRBV6-4
size: few
J: TRBJ2-3
CDR3: ATQASLTDTQY

V: TRBV4-3
size: few
J: TRBJ2-2
CDR3: ASSLVVIVGGNTGELF

V: TRBV9
size: many
J: TRBJ2-3
CDR3: ASSVAAASTDTQY

V: TRBV6-1
size: NA
J: TRBJ2-3
CDR3: ASSEFLGAQY

V: TRBV4-1
size: NA
J: TRBJ1-1
CDR3: ASSDVNRRAEAF

V: TRBV12-3/TRBV12-4
size: many
J: TRBJ1-1
CDR3: ASSGTTYTEAF

V: TRBV7-9
size: NA
J: TRBJ1-1
CDR3: ASSPRDSLNTKAF

V: TRBV7-2
size: few
J: TRBJ2-1
CDR3: ASSPGRYNEQF

V: TRBV6-5
size: NA
J: TRBJ1-5
CDR3: ASSYSPVPNQPQH

V: TRBV5-4
size: NA
J: TRBJ2-3
CDR3: ASSLAERPWADTQY

V: TRBV6-2/TRBV6-3
size: few
J: TRBJ2-7
CDR3: ASSPGTGGREQY

V: TRBV6-5
size: NA
J: TRBJ2-1
CDR3: ASSFTLAGRYNEQF

V: TRBV7-8
size: many
J: TRBJ1-6
CDR3: ASSLGVREGTYNSPLH

V: TRBV12-5
size: NA
J: TRBJ2-2
CDR3: ASGGRQENTGELF

V: TRBV12-5
size: few
J: TRBJ2-7
CDR3: ASGLGAMSSYEQY

V: TRBV7-9
size: NA
J: TRBJ2-1
CDR3: ASSFVAGFEQF

V: TRBV4-1
size: many
J: TRBJ1-5
CDR3: ASSFRGNQPQH

V: TRBV23-1
size: NA
J: TRBJ2-4
CDR3: ASSQPPWTDIQY

V: TRBV21-1
size: many
J: TRBJ1-2
CDR3: ASPRSPGAAYGYT

V: TRBV7-2
size: few
J: TRBJ1-5
CDR3: ASSLGQGENQPQH

V: TRBV12-3/TRBV12-4
size: NA
J: TRBJ2-5
CDR3: ASSLGQGLQETQY

V: TRBV5-1
size: few
J: TRBJ1-1
CDR3: ASSYGPEAF

V: TRBV3-1
size: NA
J: TRBJ2-3
CDR3: ASCQEGSSTDTQY

V: TRBV5-1
size: NA
J: TRBJ2-7
CDR3: ASSFRGGDYEQY

V: TRBV5-1
size: many
J: TRBJ2-2
CDR3: ASRPGAGYTGELF

V: TRBV2
size: NA
J: TRBJ2-1
CDR3: ASSDREGEQF

V: TRBV19
size: NA
J: TRBJ2-2
CDR3: ASSIVARGPAGELF

V: TRBV7-9
size: NA
J: TRBJ1-2
CDR3: ASSLYIGTGVDGYT

V: TRBV5-1
size: many
J: TRBJ2-7
CDR3: ASSLEVGSTYEQY

V: TRBV6-6
size: many
J: TRBJ2-5
CDR3: ASSSLGRETQY

V: TRBV2
size: NA
J: TRBJ2-7
CDR3: ASTQGYEQY

V: TRBV7-2
size: few
J: TRBJ1-6
CDR3: ASSLEEGGNSPLH

V: TRBV30
size: NA
J: TRBJ1-2
CDR3: AWSGERAYGYT

V: TRBV24-1
size: NA
J: TRBJ2-7
CDR3: ATGRAGEQY

V: TRBV4-1
size: many
J: TRBJ1-1
CDR3: ASSQDWGRNTEAF

V: TRBV4-1
size: many
J: TRBJ1-4
CDR3: ASTTDISLNEKLF

V: TRBV25-1
size: NA
J: TRBJ2-1
CDR3: ASSEWPGEQF

V: TRBV11-2
size: NA
J: TRBJ2-1
CDR3: ASSLGTSGGAGLNEQF

V: TRBV6-2/TRBV6-3
size: few
J: TRBJ1-1
CDR3: ASSFRVTEAF